This T cell receptor (beta chain) stems from a study of shared clonotypes between healthy human individuals. Study-level background: The study drew on two women and a few men aged 18 to 49 as donors. Findings and caveats of the study: Between several donors, naive CD4 clonotypes were shared at a level of approximately 5%. Naive subsets generally exceeded memory subsets in estimated richness.

Repertoires were generated with immunoSEQ multiplex PCR, while TCRdb's copy carries only in-frame clones and drops some. The sample includes about 2.2 million clones, around 95% of them seen just once. CD45RO negativity and positive selection for CCR7 defined naive CD8 cells, a population that excluded terminally differentiated effector memory CD45RA+ cells. Concerning this clone: Its antigen is unidentified. Other DNA sequences in this sample translate to the same CDR3.

V was pared by 0 bases and J by 3 bases, with 2 bases of the junction left unmatched. Germline lookup yields CDR1 SGDLS and CDR2 YYNGEE. This CDR3 region has 14 residues. What was sequenced was naive CD8+ T cells from PBMCs. The TCR originated in a man aged 18 to 30 in good health. Some clones in this sample may be carry-over from other donors' samples. The chain is built from TRBV9 and TRBJ2-5; 7 bases are a match to TRBD1. The CDR3 is CASSVGQGEETQYF. CDR3 DNA sequence: TGTGCCAGCAGCGTAGGACAGGGTGAAGAGACCCAGTACTTC. Filled out from reference TRBV9 and TRBJ2-5, the complete variable domain reads DSGVTQTPKHLITATGQRVTLRCSPRSGDLSVYWYQQSLDQGLQFLIQYYNGEERAKGNILERFSAQQFPDLHSELNLSSLELGDSALYFCASSVGQGEETQYFGPGTRLLVL.